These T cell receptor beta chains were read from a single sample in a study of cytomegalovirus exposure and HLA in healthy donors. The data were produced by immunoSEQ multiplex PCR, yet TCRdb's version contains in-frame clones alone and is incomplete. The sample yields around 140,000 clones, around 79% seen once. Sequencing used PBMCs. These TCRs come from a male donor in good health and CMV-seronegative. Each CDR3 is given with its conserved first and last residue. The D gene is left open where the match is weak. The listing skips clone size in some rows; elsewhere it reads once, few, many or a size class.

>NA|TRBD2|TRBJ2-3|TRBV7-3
TGTGCCAGCAGCTCAGGGACTAGCAGAGTCACAGATACGCAGTATTTT
CASSSGTSRVTDTQYF
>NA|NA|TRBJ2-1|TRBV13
TGTGCCAGCAGCTCCGACGAGGGCCCCTTTGATGAGCAGTTCTTC
CASSSDEGPFDEQFF
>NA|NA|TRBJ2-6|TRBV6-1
TGTGCCAGCAGTGGCCGGGACGGGGGAGGCTCTGGGGCCAACGTCCTGACTTTC
CASSGRDGGGSGANVLTF
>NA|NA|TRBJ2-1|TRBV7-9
TGTGCCAGCAGCTTTGGGTCGGCGGGAAGGGATGAGCAGTTCTTC
CASSFGSAGRDEQFF
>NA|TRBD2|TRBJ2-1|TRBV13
TGTGCCAGCAGCTTAAGCGGGGGAAGAAACAATGAGCAGTTCTTC
CASSLSGGRNNEQFF
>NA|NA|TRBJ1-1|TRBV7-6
TGTGCCAGCAGCTTAGCCAAGAACACTGAAGCTTTCTTT
CASSLAKNTEAFF
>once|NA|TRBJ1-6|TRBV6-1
TGTGCCAGCAGAGGGGGTTCACCCCTCCACTTT
CASRGGSPLHF
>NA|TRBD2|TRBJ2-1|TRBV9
TGTGCCAGCAGCGCCGGGACTAGCGCCTACAATGAGCAGTTCTTC
CASSAGTSAYNEQFF
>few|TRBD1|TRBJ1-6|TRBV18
TGTGCCAGCTCGCGGACAGGGGGCTTGGGTTCACCCCTCCACTTT
CASSRTGGLGSPLHF
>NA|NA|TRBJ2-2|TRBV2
TGTGCCAGCACTAGCACGAACACCGGGGAGCTGTTTTTT
CASTSTNTGELFF
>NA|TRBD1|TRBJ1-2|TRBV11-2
TGTGCCAGCAGCTCAAGGACAGGTGGCTACACCTTC
CASSSRTGGYTF
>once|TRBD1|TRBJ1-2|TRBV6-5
TGTGCCAGCAGCAGTACAGGGGTAGGAGGCTACACCTTC
CASSSTGVGGYTF
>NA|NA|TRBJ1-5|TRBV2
TGTGCCAGCAGTGATTCGCAGGGGCTTGGGCAGCCCCAGCATTTT
CASSDSQGLGQPQHF
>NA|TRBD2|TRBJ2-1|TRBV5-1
TGCGCCAGCAGCTTGGATTATACGGGACTAGCGGGGGGGAAGTTCTTC
CASSLDYTGLAGGKFF
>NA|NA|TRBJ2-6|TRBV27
TGTGCCAGCAGTTTAGCGTCGCGGAGCTCTGGGGCCAACGTCCTGACTTTC
CASSLASRSSGANVLTF
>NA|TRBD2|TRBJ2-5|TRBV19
TGTGCCAGTAGTATAGGAGGGACTAGCGGACAAGAGACCCAGTACTTC
CASSIGGTSGQETQYF
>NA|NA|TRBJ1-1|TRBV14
TGTGCCAGCAGCCAAGAGGGGGGGACTGAAGCTTTCTTT
CASSQEGGTEAFF
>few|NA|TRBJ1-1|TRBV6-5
TGTGCCAGCAGCGACGGACAGAACACTGAAGCTTTCTTT
CASSDGQNTEAFF
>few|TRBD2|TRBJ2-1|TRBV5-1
TGCGCCAGCAGCTCGGGGGGGGCCGACTACAATGAGCAGTTCTTC
CASSSGGADYNEQFF
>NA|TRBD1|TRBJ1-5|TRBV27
TGTGCCAGCAGAAGGGGACAGGGGTTAAGCAATCAGCCCCAGCATTTT
CASRRGQGLSNQPQHF
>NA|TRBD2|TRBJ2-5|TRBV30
TGTGCCTGGAGCCCGGGACTAGCGGGAGTTGGGGAGACCCAGTACTTC
CAWSPGLAGVGETQYF
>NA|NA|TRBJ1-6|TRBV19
TGTGCCAGTAGTACTGGGGAGGGCTCCTATAATTCACCCCTCCACTTT
CASSTGEGSYNSPLHF
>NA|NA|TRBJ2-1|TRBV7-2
TGTGCCAGCAGCTTAGACGGGGTATCCTACAATGAGCAGTTCTTC
CASSLDGVSYNEQFF
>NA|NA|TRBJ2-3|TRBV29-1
TGCAGCGTTGAAAGGGGTGGCACAGATACGCAGTATTTT
CSVERGGTDTQYF
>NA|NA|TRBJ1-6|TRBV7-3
TGTGCCAGCAGCTTAGGAGGGCAGAAGAATTCACCCCTCCACTTT
CASSLGGQKNSPLHF
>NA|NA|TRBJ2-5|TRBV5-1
TGCGCCAGCAGCCCCTACCCAGAGGGGGTGGAGACCCGGTACTTC
CASSPYPEGVETRYF
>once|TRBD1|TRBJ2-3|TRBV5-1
TGCGCCAGCAGCTTGATGGGACAGGGGTTGACAGATACGCAGTATTTT
CASSLMGQGLTDTQYF
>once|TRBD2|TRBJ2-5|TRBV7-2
TGTGCCAGCAGCCAAACCCCCACTAGCGGCCAAGAGACCCAGTACTTC
CASSQTPTSGQETQYF
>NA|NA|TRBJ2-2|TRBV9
TGTGCCAGCAGCGTAGGACTGTCACGGGGCACCGGGGAGCTGTTTTTT
CASSVGLSRGTGELFF
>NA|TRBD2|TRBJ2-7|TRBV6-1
TGTGCCAGCCCAGGACTAGCGGGACCCTACGAGCAGTACTTC
CASPGLAGPYEQYF
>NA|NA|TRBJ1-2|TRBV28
TGTGCCAGCAGTTTCTATAGACCCCCAGGGGCGATCTATGGCTACACCTTC
CASSFYRPPGAIYGYTF
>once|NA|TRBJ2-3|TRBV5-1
TGCGCCAGCAGCTTGGGACAGGCCACAGATACGCAGTATTTT
CASSLGQATDTQYF
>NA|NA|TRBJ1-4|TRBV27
TGTGCCAGCAGGTATTCCCGCGGGGAAAAACTGTTTTTT
CASRYSRGEKLFF
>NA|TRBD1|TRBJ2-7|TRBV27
TGTGCCAGCAGTCTGGGACAGTCCTACGAGCAGTACTTC
CASSLGQSYEQYF
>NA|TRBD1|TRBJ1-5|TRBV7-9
TGTGCCAGCAGCCCCGGACAGGGGGCGAGTGACAATCAGCCCCAGCATTTT
CASSPGQGASDNQPQHF
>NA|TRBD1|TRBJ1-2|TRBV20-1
TGCAGTGCTTGGACAGGGGGTGGCTACACCTTC
CSAWTGGGYTF
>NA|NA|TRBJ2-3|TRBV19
TGTGCCAGTAGTGCCGGACTGTTTGATATATCCCCCCCCCTAAGCTCTAGCACAGATACGCAGTATTTT
CASSAGLFDISPPLSSSTDTQYF
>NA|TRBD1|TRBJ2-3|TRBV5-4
TGTGCCAGCAGCACGGGACAGGGGGCGAAGCGGGGGGCAGGTACGCAGTATTTT
CASSTGQGAKRGAGTQYF
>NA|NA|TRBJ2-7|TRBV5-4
TGTGCCAGCAGCGGGGACAACCTCTACGAGCAGTACTTC
CASSGDNLYEQYF
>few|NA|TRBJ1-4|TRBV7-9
TGTGCCAGCAGCCTGGGGGACACCTCAACTAATGAAAAACTGTTTTTT
CASSLGDTSTNEKLFF
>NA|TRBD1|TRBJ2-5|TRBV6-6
TGTGCCAGCAGTCCGGACAGGGTTACTGAGACCCAGTACTTC
CASSPDRVTETQYF
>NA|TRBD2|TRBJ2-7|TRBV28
TGTGCCAGCAGTTATACCCTCGGGCGGGAGGGCTACGAGCAGTACTTC
CASSYTLGREGYEQYF
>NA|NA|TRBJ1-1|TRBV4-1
TGCGCCAGCAGCCAAGAAACGGTAGGGACAGAAGCTTTCTTT
CASSQETVGTEAFF
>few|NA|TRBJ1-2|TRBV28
TGTGCCAGCAGTTTAGGACAGAACTATGGCTACACCTTC
CASSLGQNYGYTF
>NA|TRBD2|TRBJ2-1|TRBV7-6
TGTGCCAGCAGCTCGGGGGGATCGGAGCAGTTCTTC
CASSSGGSEQFF
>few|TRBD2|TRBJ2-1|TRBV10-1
TGCGCCAGCAGTGACCGGGGGAGGACTAGCGGGGGGTTGACCTACAATGAGCAGTTCTTC
CASSDRGRTSGGLTYNEQFF